This TCR beta chain was recorded in a study of graft-versus-host responses after intestinal transplantation. Study details: Every transplant recipient was induced with anti-thymocyte globulin, then maintained on tacrolimus and steroids for about 3 years.

The V segment lost 3 bases and the J segment 2 bases; nucleotides outside the gene matches: 4. Germline V gives CDR1 MNHEY, CDR2 SMNVEV (reference sequence). The CDR3 sequence is 16 residues long. TCRdb's copy holds only in-frame clones and misses some; the assay was immunoSEQ multiplex PCR. The table shows tens of thousands of clones, with about 90% occurring only once. The chain couples TRBV27 to TRBJ1-5; 10 bases align to TRBD1. This TCR derives from a human patient who received an intestinal transplant, so some T cells may come from the graft donor. The sequencing used PBMCs, collected 98 days after intestinal transplantation. The CDR3 nucleotides are TGTGCCAGCAGTTTGACAGGGGGCGCGGGCAATCAGCCCCAGCATTTT. It specifies CASSLTGGAGNQPQHF.